Sequencing of this T cell receptor (beta chain) was carried out in a study of blood T cell repertoires in COVID-19. About the study: Sources were T cells, B-cell-depleted T cells, or PBMCs; the material itself was cDNA or gDNA.

Germline assignment: CDR1 MNHNS and CDR2 SASEGT. Trimming pared 3 bases from V and 3 bases from J, leaving 18 bases between. The CDR3 runs to 16 residues. Sequencing was performed with immunoSEQ multiplex PCR; in TCRdb, only in-frame clones are kept and a portion is missing. Of fewer than 350,000 clones in the sample, roughly 90% were seen once. Patients of the Seattle cohort, enrolled during active infection, were followed longitudinally. The sequence derives from a woman in her thirties with COVID-19, enrolled during active disease. V gene TRBV6-1 combines with J gene TRBJ2-7; D may be TRBD1 (5 bases). Sequencing used peripheral blood. The CDR3, as DNA: TGTGCCAGCAGTGAGAATTGGGGTTTTAGGGGCTACGAGCAGTACTTC. Translated: CASSENWGFRGYEQYF.